This TCR beta chain was sequenced in a study of T cell changes during pregnancy in multiple sclerosis. Germline lookup yields CDR1 MNHNS and CDR2 SASEGT. The CDR3 has 15 amino acids. The V end lost 2 bases, the J end lost 2 bases, and 12 bases lay between the germline ends. The assay was immunoSEQ multiplex PCR, and TCRdb's table has in-frame clones only and misses some. Of over 45,000 clones listed, around 92% were seen once; the top ten hold around 10%. The source of this sequence is a female donor with multiple sclerosis, enrolled in a pregnancy study. The gene calls are TRBV6-1 and TRBJ2-5, with TRBD2 as a possible D gene (5 bases). The sequencing here drew on CD8+ T cells from peripheral blood mononuclear cells, taken after pregnancy. The CDR3 sequence: CASSERGRAQETQYF. The CDR3 coding sequence is TGTGCCAGCAGTGAAAGAGGGAGAGCTCAAGAGACCCAGTACTTC.